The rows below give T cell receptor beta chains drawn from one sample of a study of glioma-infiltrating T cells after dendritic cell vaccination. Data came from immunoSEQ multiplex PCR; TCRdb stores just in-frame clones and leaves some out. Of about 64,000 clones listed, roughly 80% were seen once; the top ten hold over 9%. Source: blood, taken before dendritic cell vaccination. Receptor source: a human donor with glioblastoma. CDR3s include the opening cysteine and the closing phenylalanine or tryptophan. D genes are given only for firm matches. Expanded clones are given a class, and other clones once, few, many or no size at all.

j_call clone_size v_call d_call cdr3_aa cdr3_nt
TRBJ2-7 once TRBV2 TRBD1 CASRLDRVSSYEQYF TGTGCCAGCAGGTTGGACAGGGTAAGCTCCTACGAGCAGTACTTC
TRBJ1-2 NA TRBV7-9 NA CASSSRTGNYGYTF TGTGCCAGCAGCTCCCGGACGGGGAACTATGGCTACACCTTC
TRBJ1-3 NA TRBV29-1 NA CSVVSSGNTIYF TGCAGCGTTGTCAGCTCTGGAAACACCATATATTTT
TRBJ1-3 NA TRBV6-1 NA CASSEVVGQPGNTIYF TGTGCCAGCAGTGAAGTGGTAGGACAGCCGGGCAACACCATATATTTT
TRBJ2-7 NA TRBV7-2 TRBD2 CASSLLSGGYEQYF TGTGCCAGCAGCTTACTAAGCGGGGGCTACGAGCAGTACTTC
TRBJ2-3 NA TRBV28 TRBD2 CASSLSSTSGTDTQYF TGTGCCAGCAGTTTAAGTTCGACTAGCGGCACAGATACGCAGTATTTT
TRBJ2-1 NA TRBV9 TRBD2 CASSVVLADVSSYNEQFF TGTGCCAGCAGCGTAGTACTAGCGGATGTCAGCTCCTACAATGAGCAGTTCTTC
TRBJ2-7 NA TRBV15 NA CATSGNPGDSSYEQYF TGTGCCACCAGCGGCAACCCCGGCGACAGCTCCTACGAGCAGTACTTC
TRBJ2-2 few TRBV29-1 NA CSVLTGSNTGELFF TGCAGCGTGCTTACAGGTTCGAACACCGGGGAGCTGTTTTTT
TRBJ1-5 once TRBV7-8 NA CASSLVGQPQHF TGTGCCAGCAGCTTAGTCGGTCAGCCCCAGCATTTT
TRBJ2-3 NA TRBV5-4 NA CASSWLQGVRTDTQYF TGTGCCAGCAGCTGGCTTCAAGGGGTACGCACAGATACGCAGTATTTT
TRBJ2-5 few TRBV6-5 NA CASSIGGWETQYF TGTGCCAGCAGCATTGGGGGGTGGGAGACCCAGTACTTC
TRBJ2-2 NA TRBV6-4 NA CASSEGPLDTGELFF TGTGCCAGCAGTGAGGGGCCCCTAGACACCGGGGAGCTGTTTTTT
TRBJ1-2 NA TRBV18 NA CASSLGPGYGYTF TGTGCCAGCTCACTCGGCCCGGGCTATGGCTACACCTTC
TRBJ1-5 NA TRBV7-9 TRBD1 CASSRTGGGNQPQHF TGTGCCAGCAGCCGGACAGGTGGCGGCAATCAGCCCCAGCATTTT
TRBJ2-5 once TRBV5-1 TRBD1 CASSFQGQGGETQYF TGCGCCAGCAGCTTCCAGGGACAGGGAGGGGAGACCCAGTACTTC
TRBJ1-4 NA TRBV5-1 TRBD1 CASSDRDRFEKLFF TGCGCCAGCTCGGACAGGGACCGGTTTGAAAAACTGTTTTTT
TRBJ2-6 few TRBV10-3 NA CAISYSKTGANVLTF TGTGCCATCAGTTACTCAAAAACTGGGGCCAACGTCCTGACTTTC
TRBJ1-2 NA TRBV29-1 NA CSVWLTNYGYTF TGCAGCGTTTGGCTCACTAACTATGGCTACACCTTC
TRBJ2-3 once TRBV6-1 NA CAGGGRADTQYF TGTGCCGGGGGGGGGCGCGCAGATACGCAGTATTTT
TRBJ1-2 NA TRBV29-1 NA CSVDRDNYTF TGCAGCGTTGATAGGGACAACTACACCTTC
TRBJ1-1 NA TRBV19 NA CASSIDRAGPTEAFF TGTGCCAGTAGTATAGATCGAGCAGGGCCCACTGAAGCTTTCTTT
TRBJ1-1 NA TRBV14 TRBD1 CASSQETGGATEAFF TGTGCCAGCAGCCAAGAGACAGGGGGAGCTACTGAAGCTTTCTTT
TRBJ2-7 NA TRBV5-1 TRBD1 CASSFTGEYEQYF TGCGCCAGCAGCTTCACAGGGGAATACGAGCAGTACTTC
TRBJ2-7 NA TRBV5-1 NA CASSLGGKQGYEQYF TGCGCCAGCAGCTTGGGGGGTAAACAGGGCTACGAGCAGTACTTC
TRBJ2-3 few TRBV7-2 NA CASRTTRGADTQYF TGTGCCAGCAGAACAACAAGGGGCGCAGATACGCAGTATTTT
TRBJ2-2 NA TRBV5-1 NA CASSLDRSGELFF TGCGCCAGCAGCTTGGATAGATCCGGGGAGCTGTTTTTT
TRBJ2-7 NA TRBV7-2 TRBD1 CASSLQGAGREQYF TGTGCCAGCAGCTTACAGGGGGCAGGGCGCGAGCAGTACTTC
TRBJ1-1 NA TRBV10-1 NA CASSVRGTPELNTEAFF TGCGCCAGCAGTGTAAGGGGCACCCCCGAATTGAACACTGAAGCTTTCTTT
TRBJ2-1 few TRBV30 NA CAWSRQVNEQFF TGTGCCTGGTCCAGACAGGTCAATGAGCAGTTCTTC
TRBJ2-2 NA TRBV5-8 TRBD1 CASSLGQGATGELFF TGTGCCAGCAGCTTGGGACAGGGGGCGACCGGGGAGCTGTTTTTT
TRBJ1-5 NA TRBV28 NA CASRLGNERQPQHF TGTGCCAGCAGGCTAGGTAACGAGCGGCAGCCCCAGCATTTT
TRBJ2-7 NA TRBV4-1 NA CASSQLGGRGMQYF TGCGCCAGCAGCCAATTGGGGGGGAGGGGGATGCAGTACTTC
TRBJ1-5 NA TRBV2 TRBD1 CASSEAGQPQPQHF TGTGCCAGCAGTGAAGCGGGACAGCCCCAGCCCCAGCATTTT
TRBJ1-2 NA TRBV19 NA CASSIDSVVNYGYTF TGTGCCAGTAGTATAGATTCGGTGGTTAACTATGGCTACACCTTC
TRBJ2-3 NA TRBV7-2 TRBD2 CASSLAQGPGGGSGDTQYF TGTGCCAGCAGCTTAGCCCAAGGCCCCGGCGGGGGAAGTGGAGATACGCAGTATTTT
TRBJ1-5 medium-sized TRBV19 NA CASSISQSQPQHF TGTGCCAGTAGTATAAGCCAATCTCAGCCCCAGCATTTT
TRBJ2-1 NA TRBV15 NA CATSNLAYNEQFF TGTGCCACCAGCAATCTAGCCTACAATGAGCAGTTCTTC
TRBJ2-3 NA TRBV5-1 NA CASSFQTALTDTQYF TGCGCCAGCAGCTTCCAGACAGCTCTCACAGATACGCAGTATTTT
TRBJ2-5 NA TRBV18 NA CASSYSIQETQYF TGTGCCAGCTCCTACAGCATCCAAGAGACCCAGTACTTC
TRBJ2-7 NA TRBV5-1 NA CASSLGAGDEQYF TGCGCCAGCAGCTTGGGGGCCGGGGACGAGCAGTACTTC
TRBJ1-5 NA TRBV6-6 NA CASSYLAGVSNQPQHF TGTGCCAGCAGTTACCTGGCAGGGGTCAGCAATCAGCCCCAGCATTTT
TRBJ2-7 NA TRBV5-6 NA CASSLAQPLGYEQYF TGTGCCAGCAGCTTGGCACAGCCACTAGGCTACGAGCAGTACTTC
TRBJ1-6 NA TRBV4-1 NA CASSVHRVKGHNSPLHF TGCGCCAGCAGCGTACACAGGGTTAAGGGTCATAATTCACCCCTCCACTTT
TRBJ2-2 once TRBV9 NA CASSSPVGGAWHGELFF TGTGCCAGCAGCTCCCCGGTGGGTGGGGCGTGGCACGGGGAGCTGTTTTTT
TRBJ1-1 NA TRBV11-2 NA CASSLDRNTEAFF TGTGCCAGCAGCTTAGACAGAAACACTGAAGCTTTCTTT
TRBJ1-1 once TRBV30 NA CAWSDRVGTEAFF TGTGCCTGGAGTGACAGGGTGGGAACTGAAGCTTTCTTT
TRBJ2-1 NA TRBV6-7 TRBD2 CASSYPDFVGGDNEQFF TGTGCCAGCAGTTACCCAGATTTCGTGGGGGGGGACAATGAGCAGTTCTTC
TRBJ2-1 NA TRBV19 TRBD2 CASRLAGEYNEQFF TGTGCCAGTAGACTAGCGGGGGAATACAATGAGCAGTTCTTC
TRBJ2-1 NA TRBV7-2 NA CASSLALSTGNEQFF TGTGCCAGCAGCTTAGCGCTTAGCACCGGCAATGAGCAGTTCTTC
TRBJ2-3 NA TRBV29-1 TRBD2 CSVEDGGYKRGPDTQYF TGCAGCGTTGAAGATGGAGGGTATAAGCGGGGGCCAGATACGCAGTATTTT
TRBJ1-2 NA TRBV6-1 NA CASSEAQAGAYGYTF TGTGCCAGCAGTGAAGCGCAGGCAGGGGCCTATGGCTACACCTTC
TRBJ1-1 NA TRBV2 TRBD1 CANLNRGNTEAFF TGTGCCAACCTCAACAGGGGAAACACTGAAGCTTTCTTT
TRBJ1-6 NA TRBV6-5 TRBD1 CASRYSMDRASPLHF TGTGCCAGCAGATATTCAATGGACAGGGCTTCACCCCTCCACTTT
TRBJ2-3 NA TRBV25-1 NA CASSDFRGGGADTQYF TGTGCCAGCAGTGATTTTAGGGGGGGCGGTGCAGATACGCAGTATTTT
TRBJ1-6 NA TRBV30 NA CAWTPGGAGNSPLHF TGTGCCTGGACCCCTGGGGGGGCTGGTAATTCACCCCTCCACTTT
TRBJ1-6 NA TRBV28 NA CASRIGAGSSPLHF TGTGCCAGCAGAATTGGGGCAGGGTCTTCACCCCTCCACTTT